Listed here is a single T cell receptor beta chain. The specificity of this receptor is unknown. It has no much larger one-base neighbor in the sample; base qualities were not kept. These data originate in a study of blood T cell repertoires in COVID-19 (dated by TCRdb to the early 2020s). Background on the whole study: The collaborator samples originated in the United States, Italy and Spain and spanned the acute and convalescent phases of COVID-19. Samples came from the ongoing ImmuneRACE study (first 160 participants) plus 1,254 subjects from 6 global collaborators. The sample metadata nearly always contained a de-identified subject ID, COVID-19 status, age in years and sex. Subjects who had been exposed to COVID-19, were actively infected with it, or had recovered from it provided the deeply sampled blood TCRbeta repertoires that made up the dataset. The prospective study material was composed of cDNA or gDNA derived from T cells, B-cell-depleted T cells, or PBMCs. A freely available public database, intended as a resource for researchers studying the immune response to SARS-CoV-2, is where the repertoires were released. HLA class I and class II types, where available, came from metadata supplied by the sample provider rather than from assay-based typing.

The immunoSEQ Assay, a bias-controlled multiplex PCR, was used to amplify TCRbeta CDR3 regions from genomic DNA. The authors processed their data as follows. The number of nucleated cells in each sample was estimated by amplification of reference gene primers within the assay. To quantify the absolute abundance of each unique TCRbeta CDR3 rearrangement, sequence reads were collapsed and filtered. Productive Simpson clonality was computed per sample as the square root of Simpson's diversity index over productive rearrangements. As stored in TCRdb, this immuneACCESS dataset retains in-frame rearrangements with V and J assigned. A fraction of the clones does not appear; measured against another copy, unresolved V genes explain less than half of the discrepancy, and the remainder lacks a known reason. V and J calls and clone size come straight from that table; D and trimming were deduced from the DNA. In all, the sample holds a few hundred thousand clones, and 80% to 85% of those were seen once. Of the sample, 15% to 20% is held by the ten largest clones.

V lost 3 bases and J lost 8 bases, and the count of bases not matched to a germline gene is 6. From the cysteine through the phenylalanine, the CDR3 covers 13 amino acids. Just the 39-base CDR3 DNA is kept, in frame starting at base 1. The collaborating institutions used their own protocols to collect whole blood in K2EDTA tubes. For TCRbeta analysis, collaborators shipped samples as frozen whole blood, isolated PBMCs, or DNA extracted from either of those sample types. Beyond this particular receptor, the publication reports: The amount of clinical and demographic metadata varied by source and participant and was provided uncurated.

Material for sequencing was peripheral blood. The rearranged segments are TRBV12-3 or TRBV12-4 and TRBJ2-5, with TRBD2 identical over 7 junction bases. The clonotype was recovered from a woman older than 75 with active or convalescent COVID-19. The encoded CDR3 is CASSLVLAVTQYF. The DNA sequence follows: TGTGCCAGCAGTTTGGTCCTAGCGGTCACCCAGTACTTC.